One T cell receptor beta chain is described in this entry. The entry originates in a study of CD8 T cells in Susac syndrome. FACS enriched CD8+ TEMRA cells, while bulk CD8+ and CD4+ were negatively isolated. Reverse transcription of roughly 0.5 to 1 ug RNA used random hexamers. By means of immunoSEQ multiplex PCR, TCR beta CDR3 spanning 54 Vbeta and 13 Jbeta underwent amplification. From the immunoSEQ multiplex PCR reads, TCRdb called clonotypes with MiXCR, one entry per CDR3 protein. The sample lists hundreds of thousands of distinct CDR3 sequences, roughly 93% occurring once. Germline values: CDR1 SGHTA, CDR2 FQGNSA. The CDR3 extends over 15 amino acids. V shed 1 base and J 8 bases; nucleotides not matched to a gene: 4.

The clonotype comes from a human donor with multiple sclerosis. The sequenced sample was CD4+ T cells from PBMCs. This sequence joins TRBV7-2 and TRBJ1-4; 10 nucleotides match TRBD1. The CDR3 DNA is TGTGCCAGCAGCTTAGATGGGACAGGGGTGGAAAAACTGTTTTTT. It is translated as CASSLDGTGVEKLFF.